This T cell receptor beta chain was recovered during a study of radiotherapy plus CTLA-4 blockade in lung cancer. Participants had chemo-refractory metastatic non-small-cell lung cancer and were treated with focal radiation plus ipilimumab CTLA-4 blockade. Sequencing used immunoSEQ multiplex PCR; TCRdb keeps in-frame clones, though not all of them. Here the sample spans 75,000 or so clones, approximately 78% being singletons. The ends lost 9 bases at V and 9 bases at J; junction bases unmatched: 4. The V gene's germline CDR1 is WNHNN and CDR2 SYGVQD (reference sequence). The CDR3 consists of 11 residues.

Sequenced material: peripheral blood, taken from a patient treated with radiotherapy plus ipilimumab. The genes are TRBV10-1 and TRBJ2-1, with 8 bases fitting TRBD2. The clonotype originates from a human donor with non-small cell lung cancer who had a complete response to radiotherapy plus ipilimumab. CDR3 in amino acids: CASGTRGEQFF. For the CDR3, the DNA is TGCGCCAGTGGGACTAGGGGTGAGCAGTTCTTC.